The rows below give T cell receptor beta chains drawn from one sample of a study of regulatory T cells in long-lasting Graves disease. From the multiplex PCR reads, TCRdb called clonotypes with MiXCR, one entry per CDR3 protein. The table includes hundreds of thousands of distinct CDR3 sequences, around a fifth detected once. Here the sequenced sample was peripheral blood mononuclear cells (PBMCs), taken when the disease was refractory, from a patient treated with antithyroid drugs. These receptors were collected from a female donor with Graves disease. CDR3s include the opening cysteine and the closing phenylalanine or tryptophan. Size tells how often a clone was seen (once, few, many) or the class of an expanded clone, and some rows leave it out.

j_call: TRBJ2-5; clone_size: few; v_call: TRBV30; cdr3_aa: CAWSVLGAQETQYF
j_call: TRBJ1-1; clone_size: few; v_call: TRBV19; cdr3_aa: CASSILMTGGTEAFF
j_call: TRBJ2-5; clone_size: few; v_call: TRBV4-3; cdr3_aa: CASSQVYGREETQYF
j_call: TRBJ1-2; clone_size: -; v_call: TRBV14; cdr3_aa: CASSQVKLLGPPKGGYGYTF
j_call: TRBJ1-2; clone_size: many; v_call: TRBV6-1; cdr3_aa: CASSEAPAPNYGYTF
j_call: TRBJ2-1; clone_size: -; v_call: TRBV2; cdr3_aa: CASSEMGQGYNGQFF
j_call: TRBJ1-6; clone_size: few; v_call: TRBV5-5; cdr3_aa: CASSTGQIPLHF
j_call: TRBJ2-7; clone_size: -; v_call: TRBV20-1; cdr3_aa: CSAREGGPSYEQYF
j_call: TRBJ1-5; clone_size: many; v_call: TRBV12-3/TRBV12-4; cdr3_aa: CASNAGTLQPQHF
j_call: TRBJ2-7; clone_size: many; v_call: TRBV2; cdr3_aa: CASSWTSGISEQYF
j_call: TRBJ2-7; clone_size: -; v_call: TRBV6-5; cdr3_aa: CASSSHMESSYEQYF
j_call: TRBJ1-1; clone_size: many; v_call: TRBV28; cdr3_aa: CASSVAGLVTEAFF
j_call: TRBJ2-7; clone_size: -; v_call: TRBV20-1; cdr3_aa: CSAKAPSGRAYEQYF
j_call: TRBJ1-2; clone_size: few; v_call: TRBV5-1; cdr3_aa: CASSSDGQNYGYTF
j_call: TRBJ1-4; clone_size: few; v_call: TRBV6-9; cdr3_aa: CASSYGQGGGEKLFF
j_call: TRBJ1-2; clone_size: -; v_call: TRBV19; cdr3_aa: CASRGDRVGYTF
j_call: TRBJ1-4; clone_size: many; v_call: TRBV11-2; cdr3_aa: CASSSTGWDEKLFF
j_call: TRBJ2-7; clone_size: many; v_call: TRBV12-3/TRBV12-4; cdr3_aa: CASGMLAGAVDEQYF
j_call: TRBJ1-2; clone_size: many; v_call: TRBV27; cdr3_aa: CASARPGQETYGYTF
j_call: TRBJ2-2; clone_size: many; v_call: TRBV29-1; cdr3_aa: CSVLTGVGHTGELFF
j_call: TRBJ2-7; clone_size: -; v_call: TRBV27; cdr3_aa: CASSLSGSLGSYEQYF
j_call: TRBJ1-5; clone_size: few; v_call: TRBV19; cdr3_aa: CASKPRRGADQPQHF
j_call: TRBJ1-2; clone_size: many; v_call: TRBV2; cdr3_aa: CASRTVEGYTF
j_call: TRBJ1-2; clone_size: many; v_call: TRBV12-3/TRBV12-4; cdr3_aa: CAGRQEPLQGYTF
j_call: TRBJ1-2; clone_size: many; v_call: TRBV7-9; cdr3_aa: CASSLAGPSGYGYTF
j_call: TRBJ2-7; clone_size: many; v_call: TRBV11-2; cdr3_aa: CASSLEAQDYTYEQYF
j_call: TRBJ2-7; clone_size: -; v_call: TRBV7-2; cdr3_aa: CASSPYGQGIYEQYF
j_call: TRBJ1-5; clone_size: -; v_call: TRBV9; cdr3_aa: CASSGGTGNNQPQHF
j_call: TRBJ1-1; clone_size: many; v_call: TRBV19; cdr3_aa: CASSPDRVVTEAFF
j_call: TRBJ2-6; clone_size: -; v_call: TRBV27; cdr3_aa: CASQDRGLSTGANVLTF
j_call: TRBJ2-6; clone_size: many; v_call: TRBV12-3/TRBV12-4; cdr3_aa: CASSDRASSGANVLTF
j_call: TRBJ2-7; clone_size: many; v_call: TRBV7-2; cdr3_aa: CASSPSAGHYEQYF